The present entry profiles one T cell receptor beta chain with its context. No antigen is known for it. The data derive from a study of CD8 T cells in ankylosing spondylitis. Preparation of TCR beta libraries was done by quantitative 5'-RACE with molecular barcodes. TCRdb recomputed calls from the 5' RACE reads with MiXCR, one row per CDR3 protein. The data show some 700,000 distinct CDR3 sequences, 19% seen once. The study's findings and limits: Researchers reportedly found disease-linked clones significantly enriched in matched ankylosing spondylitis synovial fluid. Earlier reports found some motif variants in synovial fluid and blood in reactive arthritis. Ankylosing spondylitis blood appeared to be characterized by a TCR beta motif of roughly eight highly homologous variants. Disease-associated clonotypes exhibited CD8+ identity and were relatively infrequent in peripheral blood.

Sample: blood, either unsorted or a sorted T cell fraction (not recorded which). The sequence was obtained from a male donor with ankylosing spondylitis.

The CDR3 loop reads CASSQDRDSFVELFF. As DNA, the CDR3 is TGTGCCAGCAGCCAAGATCGGGACTCCTTCGTGGAGCTGTTTTTT. The chain uses TRBV4-2 and TRBJ2-2, with D possibly matching TRBD2 (6 bases). Trimming pared 0 bases from V and 10 bases from J, leaving 15 bases between. Germline V gene data show CDR1 as LGHNA and CDR2 as YNFKEQ. The CDR3 length is 15 residues.